Listed below are T cell receptor beta chains from one sample, sequenced in a study of read filtering for tumor transcriptome and immune sequencing. TCRdb itself ran the reads through MiXCR, one entry per CDR3 protein. The profile shows about 35,000 distinct CDR3 sequences, around 15% of them singletons. The sample comprised a population of CD138-negative cells sorted from bone marrow. These receptors were collected from a donor at least 40 years old with multiple myeloma. The CDR3 runs from the conserved cysteine through the conserved F or W. The order of the fields is V gene, J gene, D gene, clone size, CDR3 length, CDR3 DNA, CDR3 protein. A D gene is named only where the DNA matches it firmly. Rows give clone size only sometimes, using once, few, many, or a class for an expanded clone.

TRBV7-9	TRBJ1-2	TRBD1	many	14	TGTGCCAGCAGCTTAGAGGACAGGGGGCCTGGCTACACCTTC	CASSLEDRGPGYTF
TRBV2	TRBJ2-1	-	many	15	TGTGCCAGCAGGGGGGGGGCTAGCGGTTACAATGAGCAGTTCTTC	CASRGGASGYNEQFF
TRBV7-3	TRBJ2-3	-	-	14	TGTGCCAGCAGTTCTCAGCATCGCGCAGTTACGCAGTATTTT	CASSSQHRAVTQYF
TRBV11-3	TRBJ1-1	-	-	13	TGTGCCAGCAGCCCCAGCCCCGGGACCAAAGCTTTCTTT	CASSPSPGTKAFF
TRBV30	TRBJ1-1	TRBD1	many	14	TGTGCCTGGAGTCCACAGGGGGCGGGCACTGAAGCTTTCTTT	CAWSPQGAGTEAFF
TRBV20-1	TRBJ2-3	-	few	12	TGCAGTGCTAGAGGGGGCAGAGATACGCAGTATTTT	CSARGGRDTQYF
TRBV6-5	TRBJ1-1	-	many	13	TGTGCCAGCAGTTACCTTCTGGACTTTGAAGCTTTCTTT	CASSYLLDFEAFF
TRBV21-1	TRBJ1-1	-	many	13	TGTGCCAGCTTAATTGGGGGGTGCACTGAAGCTTTCTTT	CASLIGGCTEAFF
TRBV14	TRBJ2-1	TRBD2	many	15	TGTGCCAGCAGCCAAGGACTAGCGAGGTCGAATGAGCAGTTCTTC	CASSQGLARSNEQFF
TRBV7-2	TRBJ2-1	-	many	14	TGTGCCACCCGCCCGGCCGGCTCCTACAATGAGCAGTTCTTC	CATRPAGSYNEQFF
TRBV5-1	TRBJ2-1	TRBD2	few	15	TGTGCCAGCAGCCCGCCGGGACTACCCAACAATGAGCAGTTCTTC	CASSPPGLPNNEQFF
TRBV3-1	TRBJ2-7	TRBD2	many	15	TGTGCCAGCAGCCAAGGACTAGCGGGGACCTACGAGCAGTACTTC	CASSQGLAGTYEQYF
TRBV10-3	TRBJ2-1	TRBD2	many	18	TGTGCCATCAGCCCAAGGCTAGCGGGAGGGAGCTCCTACAATGAGCAGTTCTTC	CAISPRLAGGSSYNEQFF
TRBV9	TRBJ2-1	TRBD1	-	16	TGTGCCAGCAGCGCCGGACAGGTCTTCTCCTACAATGAGCAGCTCTTC	CASSAGQVFSYNEQLF
TRBV11-2	TRBJ2-2	-	-	14	TGTGCCAGCAGCTTCGGTCCTGCGAACGGGGAGCTGTTTTTT	CASSFGPANGELFF
TRBV5-6	TRBJ2-1	-	many	13	TGTGCCAGCAGCTCGGTTAGCTACAATGAGCAGTTCTTC	CASSSVSYNEQFF
TRBV15	TRBJ1-6	TRBD1	many	18	TGTGCCACCAGCAGAGTGAAGGTGGCCGGGACAGCGAATTCACCCCTCCACTTT	CATSRVKVAGTANSPLHF
TRBV7-9	TRBJ1-1	-	many	13	TGTGCCAGCAGCTTTCAGGGGAGAACTGAAGCTTTCTTT	CASSFQGRTEAFF
TRBV5-1	TRBJ2-3	TRBD1	many	15	TGCGCCAGCAGCTTGAGGGACAGGCGCACAGATACGCAGTATTTT	CASSLRDRRTDTQYF
TRBV5-1	TRBJ2-5	-	many	14	TGCGCCAGCAGCCCTAGAAGCGGACAAGAGACCCAGTACTTC	CASSPRSGQETQYF
TRBV5-1	TRBJ1-1	-	many	16	TGCGCCAGCAGCCCAATGGGGGAGGGCCTGAACACTGAAGCTTTCTTT	CASSPMGEGLNTEAFF
TRBV5-1	TRBJ1-1	-	few	14	TGCGCCAGCAGCCTGGAGGCAGCGAACACTGAAGCTTTCTTT	CASSLEAANTEAFF
TRBV11-2	TRBJ2-1	TRBD2	many	15	TGTGCCAGCAGCCCTTTGCGGGGGTCCTACAATGAGCAGTTCTTC	CASSPLRGSYNEQFF
TRBV6-1	TRBJ1-1	TRBD1	many	16	TGTGCCAGCTATTCGGGACAGGGTGGTGGGAACACTGAAGCTTTCTTT	CASYSGQGGGNTEAFF
TRBV2	TRBJ2-7	-	many	15	TGTGCCAGCAGTGAAACAGCTCCGAGCTCCTACGAGCAGTACTTC	CASSETAPSSYEQYF
TRBV20-1	TRBJ1-4	-	many	12	TGCAGTGCTCCCGTCTCCCTGGGAAAACTGTTTTTT	CSAPVSLGKLFF
TRBV28	TRBJ2-2	-	once	13	TGTGCCAGCAATTTTATGCTCACCGGGGAGCTGCTTTTT	CASNFMLTGELLF
TRBV28	TRBJ2-5	-	many	11	TGTGCCAGCAACGACGAAGAGACCCAGTACTTC	CASNDEETQYF
TRBV18	TRBJ2-7	-	many	14	TGTGCCAGCTCACCCCGGGACTCCATTAGGGAGCAGTACTTC	CASSPRDSIREQYF
TRBV3-1	TRBJ2-1	TRBD2	many	17	TGTGCCAGCAGCCGGGGAACTAGCGGTTACTCTTACAATGAGCAGTTCTTC	CASSRGTSGYSYNEQFF
TRBV4-1	TRBJ2-3	-	many	18	TGCGCCAGCATGACAGGAGTACGAGGGTATTCTAGCACAGATACGCAGTATTTT	CASMTGVRGYSSTDTQYF
TRBV3-1	TRBJ2-7	-	-	15	TGTGCCAGCAGCCAAGAAGAGGGTTTTTCCTACGAGCAGTACTTC	CASSQEEGFSYEQYF
TRBV7-9	TRBJ2-3	-	many	15	TGTGCCAGCAGCACCAACGCGGGTAACACAGATACGCAGTATTTT	CASSTNAGNTDTQYF
TRBV4-1	TRBJ2-2	-	many	12	TGCGCCACTCCCGATGGCACCGGGGAGCTGTTTTTT	CATPDGTGELFF
TRBV28	TRBJ2-7	TRBD1	many	18	TGTGCCAGCAGTTCCCCGGGACAGGTGCCCCTTGAGGCCTACGAGCAGTACTTC	CASSSPGQVPLEAYEQYF